One sample yielded the 8 T cell receptor beta chains listed below, sequenced in a study of blood T cell repertoires in COVID-19. The assay was immunoSEQ multiplex PCR, and TCRdb's table has in-frame clones only and misses some. In the table there are approximately 300,000 clones, roughly 90% of which are singletons. The sample comprised PBMCs or T cells enriched from blood (not recorded which). The receptors here all came from a woman in her twenties or thirties who had recovered from COVID-19.

The chain uses TRBV19 and TRBJ1-5, with unresolved D. The CDR3 runs 15 residues. CDR1 and CDR2 from the germline V gene are LNHDA and SQIVND (reference sequence). V lost 4 bases to trimming and J lost 3 bases, with 13 bases between them. The CDR3 protein is CASSRDPRLNQPQHF. For the CDR3, the DNA is TGTGCCAGTAGTAGAGATCCTAGACTCAATCAGCCCCAGCATTTT.

V usage is TRBV7-9 and J usage is TRBJ2-7; a weak D match, TRBD1 (6 bases). Germline assignment: CDR1 SEHNR and CDR2 FQNEAQ (reference sequence). The CDR3 extends over 16 amino acids. V gave up 2 bases and J gave up 0 bases, with 14 bases separating them. Written as DNA, the CDR3 is TGTGCCAGCAGCTTATTGCGTAGGGGGATCTCCTACGAGCAGTACTTC. This gives the protein CASSLLRRGISYEQYF.

The chain is built from TRBV4-1 and TRBJ1-1; a possible D gene is TRBD1 (6 bases). With 4 bases removed from V and 1 base from J, the gap between germline ends came to 10 bases. CDR3 size: 14 residues. Looked up from germline, CDR1 is MGHRA and CDR2 is YSYEKL. DNA for the CDR3: TGCGCCAGCAGCCCCCGGGACACGAACACTGAAGCTTTCTTT. It specifies CASSPRDTNTEAFF.

The chain employs TRBV2 and TRBJ2-3; no firm D call. Trimming cost V 6 bases and J 2 bases, with 9 bases left between them. CDR3 length: 13 residues. Germline V lookup: CDR1 SNHLY, CDR2 FYNNEI. CDR3 sequence (DNA): TGTGCCAGCAGAGCTGACACCACAGATACGCAGTATTTT. Its translation is CASRADTTDTQYF.

This chain links TRBV5-1 with TRBJ2-3; 15 bases fit TRBD2. V was clipped by 1 base and J by 1 base; unmatched bases: 7. Germline values: CDR1 SGHRS, CDR2 YFSETQ. This CDR3 is 19 amino acids long. CDR3 DNA: TGCGCCAGCAGCTTGATACCGGGACTAGCGGGAGGAGGCACAGATACGCAGTATTTT. It is translated as CASSLIPGLAGGGTDTQYF.

CDR3 DNA sequence: TGTGCCAGCAGAGGGCGAACAGGGGAAGCTTTCTTT. The encoded protein is CASRGRTGEAFF. This chain joins TRBV6-4 and TRBJ1-1, with D tentatively TRBD1 (6 bases). V lost 6 bases and J lost 8, with 13 bases in between. The CDR3 spans 12 residues. Germline CDR1 is MRHNA and CDR2 is SNTAGT.

V usage is TRBV28 and J usage is TRBJ1-2, with 11 bases that match TRBD1. The CDR3 is made up of 15 amino acids. V dropped 5 bases and J dropped 4; count of bases not matched to a gene: 6. Germline lookup yields CDR1 MDHEN and CDR2 SYDVKM. This chain's CDR3 is CASSIGTGGPYGYTF. The CDR3 region has the DNA TGTGCCAGCAGTATTGGGACAGGGGGGCCCTATGGCTACACCTTC.

The rearrangement links TRBV15 to TRBJ2-7; TRBD1 might be the D (5 bases). The V end lost 3 bases, the J end lost 4 bases, and 19 bases lay between the germline ends. Germline values: CDR1 LNHNV, CDR2 YYDKDF (reference sequence). The CDR3 runs to 16 residues. The CDR3 is CATSRKLRGLTYEQYF. The DNA of the CDR3 is TGTGCCACCAGCAGGAAGCTAAGGGGCTTGACTTACGAGCAGTACTTC.